This T cell receptor beta chain was recorded in a study of T cell responses to AZD1222 COVID-19 vaccine. About the study: Second-dose timings of about 4 or about 12 weeks were pooled.

Repertoires were generated with immunoSEQ multiplex PCR, while TCRdb's copy carries only in-frame clones and drops some. The sample contains some 140,000 clones, about 91% of which appear only once. Overall study results and limits: After two AZD1222 doses, spike-specific TCR breadth and depth rose versus day 0. Per reports, nearly half of all spike-specific TCRs target regions that are unmutated in variants. Of the AZD1222 recipients, only 5 to 7 were seropositive at baseline.

The CDR3 spans 20 residues. Germline V CDR1 and CDR2: PRHDT, FYEKMQ (reference sequence). V shed 5 bases and J 0 bases; nucleotides not matched to a gene: 13. Concerning this clone itself: Its antigen remains unknown.

The sequence was obtained from an adult in good health. The sample in question was peripheral blood, obtained on day 0 of AZD1222 vaccination. V and J are TRBV13 and TRBJ2-1; 13 bases map to TRBD2. This CDR3 reads CASSAYGLAGERSSYNEQFF. CDR3 in DNA: TGTGCCAGCAGCGCCTACGGACTAGCGGGGGAAAGGAGCTCCTACAATGAGCAGTTCTTC.